This T cell receptor beta chain originates from a study of identical twins. TCRdb re-derived calls from the 5' RACE reads in MiXCR, one entry per CDR3 protein. Seen here are a few hundred thousand distinct CDR3 sequences, 8.5% to 9.5% observed once, and the top ten hold roughly 7%. This clonotype was detected ten times or more. There are 14 residues in the CDR3. Trimming took off 3 bases at V and 2 bases at J, with 10 bases between the two ends. Germline CDR1 and CDR2: SGDLS and YYNGEE. This same sample was also part of a study on yellow fever vaccine responses in identical twins.

V gene TRBV9 combines with J gene TRBJ2-3; either TRBD1 or TRBD2 may supply D (5 bases each). The source is a woman younger than 35 in good health. The specimen sequenced was CD8+ T cells sorted from blood. The CDR3 sequence: CASSGEGTTDTQYF. The CDR3 region has the DNA TGTGCCAGCAGCGGAGAAGGGACCACAGATACGCAGTATTTT.